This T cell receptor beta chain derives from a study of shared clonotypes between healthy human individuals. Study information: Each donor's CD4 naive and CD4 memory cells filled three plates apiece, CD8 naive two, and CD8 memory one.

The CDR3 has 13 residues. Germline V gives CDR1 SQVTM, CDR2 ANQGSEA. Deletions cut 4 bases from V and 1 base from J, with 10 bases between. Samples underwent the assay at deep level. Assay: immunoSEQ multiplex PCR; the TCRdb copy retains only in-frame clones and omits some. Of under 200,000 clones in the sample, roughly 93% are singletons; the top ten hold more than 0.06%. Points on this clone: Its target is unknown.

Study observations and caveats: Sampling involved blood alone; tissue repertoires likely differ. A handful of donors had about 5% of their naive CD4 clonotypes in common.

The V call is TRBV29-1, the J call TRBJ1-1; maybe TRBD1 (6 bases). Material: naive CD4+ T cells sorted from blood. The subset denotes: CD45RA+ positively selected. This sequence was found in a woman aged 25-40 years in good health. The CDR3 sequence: CSVAPGQNTEAFF. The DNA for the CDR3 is TGCAGCGTTGCCCCGGGACAGAACACTGAAGCTTTCTTT.